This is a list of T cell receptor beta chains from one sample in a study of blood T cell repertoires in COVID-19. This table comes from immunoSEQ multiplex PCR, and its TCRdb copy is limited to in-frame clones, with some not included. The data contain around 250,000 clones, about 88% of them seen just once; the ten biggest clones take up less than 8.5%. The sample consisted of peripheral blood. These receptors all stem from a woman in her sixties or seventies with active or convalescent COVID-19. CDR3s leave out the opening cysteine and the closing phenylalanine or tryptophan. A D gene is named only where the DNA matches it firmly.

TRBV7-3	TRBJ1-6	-	ASSLRLTGKCSPLH
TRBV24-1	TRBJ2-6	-	ATSDFTGSGANVLT
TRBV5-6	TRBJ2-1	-	ASSRNLLLFNEQF
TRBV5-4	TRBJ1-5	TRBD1	ASSLGGQGDQPQH
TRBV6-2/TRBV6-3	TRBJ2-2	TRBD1	ASSRDRVLSAGELF
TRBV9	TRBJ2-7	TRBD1	ASGQGFPYEQY
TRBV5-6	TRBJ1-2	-	ASKWATDDGYT
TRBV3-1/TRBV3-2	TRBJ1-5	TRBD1	ASSQTGGPQPQH
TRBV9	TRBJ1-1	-	ASSVERRGTEAF
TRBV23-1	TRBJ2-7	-	ASSHPPATGASYEQY
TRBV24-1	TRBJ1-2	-	ATSDTQTGLGGYT
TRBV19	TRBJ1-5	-	ASSIDGGGHQPQH
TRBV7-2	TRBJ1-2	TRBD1	ASSLEAGGGYT
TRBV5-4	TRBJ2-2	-	ASSLKGGTGELF
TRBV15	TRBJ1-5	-	ATSSGGTNQPQH
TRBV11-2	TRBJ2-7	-	ASSPGRIYEQY
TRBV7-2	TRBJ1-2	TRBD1	ASSLAPVSGGYGYT
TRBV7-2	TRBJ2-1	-	ASSLGGQTYNEQF
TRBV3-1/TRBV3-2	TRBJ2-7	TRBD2	ASSHGGGTYEQY
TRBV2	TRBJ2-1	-	ASWRGTEQF
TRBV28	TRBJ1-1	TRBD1	ASRPRTGVNTEAF
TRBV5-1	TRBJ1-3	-	ASSFGDLTGNTIY
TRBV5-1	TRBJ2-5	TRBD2	ASSFGGQETQY
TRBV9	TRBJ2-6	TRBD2	ASSPRGGESGANVLT
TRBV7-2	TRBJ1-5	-	ASSFGNLNQPQH
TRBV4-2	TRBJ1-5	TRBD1	ASSQGRQGTLHQPQH
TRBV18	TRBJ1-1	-	ASSPEGNTEAF
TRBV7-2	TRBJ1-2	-	ASSLEGGYGYT
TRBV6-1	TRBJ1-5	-	ASSEYGFDRKH
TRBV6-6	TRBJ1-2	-	ASSYVWEYT
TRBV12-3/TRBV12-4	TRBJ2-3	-	ASSTSSDTQY
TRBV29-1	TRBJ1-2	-	SVGTGRMDRGYT
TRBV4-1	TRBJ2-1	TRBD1	ASSFDRGYNEQF
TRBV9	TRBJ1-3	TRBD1	ASSQTGGGNTIY
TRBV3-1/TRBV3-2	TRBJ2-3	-	ASSQMRGTTDTQY